This record covers a single T cell receptor (beta chain). Its target is not known. The CDR3 covers 15 residues. CDR1 and CDR2 (germline): SEHNR, FQNEAQ (reference sequence). The V end lost 5 bases, the J end lost 1 base, and 11 bases lay between the germline ends. These data belong to a study of cytomegalovirus exposure and HLA in healthy donors. Vbeta (60) and Jbeta (13) primers were used in the PCR. The method was immunoSEQ multiplex PCR; TCRdb's version includes in-frame clones alone and lacks a portion of them. The data show about 140,000 clones, approximately 88% seen once. Study-level findings and limits: The authors listed some 150 TCR beta chains as cytomegalovirus-associated. According to an earlier analysis, most TCR beta V segments yielded productive rearrangements about 87% or about 30% of the time. Rarity characterized most TCR sequences, yet some public TCRs appeared in many donors.

The sequence was collected from a woman aged 40 to 55 in good health and CMV-seronegative. The chain uses TRBV7-9 and TRBJ2-2, with a weak D call TRBD2 (6 bases). Source material: PBMCs. In DNA, the CDR3 is TGTGCCAGCAGCCGACTAGTGTTGAACACCGGGGAGCTGTTTTTT. Its translation is CASSRLVLNTGELFF.